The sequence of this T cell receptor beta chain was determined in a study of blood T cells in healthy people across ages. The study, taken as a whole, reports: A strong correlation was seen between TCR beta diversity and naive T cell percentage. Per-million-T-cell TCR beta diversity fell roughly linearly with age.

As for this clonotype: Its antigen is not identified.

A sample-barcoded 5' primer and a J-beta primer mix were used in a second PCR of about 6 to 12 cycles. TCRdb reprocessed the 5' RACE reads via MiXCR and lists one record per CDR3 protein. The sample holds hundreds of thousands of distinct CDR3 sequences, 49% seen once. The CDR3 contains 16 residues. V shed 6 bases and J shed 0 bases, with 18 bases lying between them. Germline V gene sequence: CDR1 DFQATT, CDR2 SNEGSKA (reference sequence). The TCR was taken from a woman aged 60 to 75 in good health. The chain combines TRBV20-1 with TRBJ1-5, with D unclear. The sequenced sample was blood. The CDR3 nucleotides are TGCAGTGCCCTCGGCCCGGGTTCCTATAGCAATCAGCCCCAGCATTTT. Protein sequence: CSALGPGSYSNQPQHF.